This TCR beta chain is from a study of neurological immune-mediated disorders. This clonotype was seen many times. No antigen is known for it. CDR1 DFQATT and CDR2 SNEGSKA come from the germline V gene (reference sequence). The CDR3 contains 12 residues. V was clipped by 3 bases and J by 6 bases, with 11 bases between them. cDNA was made by 5'RACE with 10-nucleotide random UMIs. TCRdb reprocessed the 5' RACE reads with MiXCR, giving one entry per CDR3 protein. The sample holds about 74,000 distinct CDR3 sequences, around 5% seen once. Study-wide points: A possible signature was seen in one related-CDR3 cluster, into which phylogenetic grouping placed the repertoires of 18 of 34 multiple sclerosis patients.

The TCR was taken from a man younger than 35 with multiple sclerosis. This chain connects TRBV20-1 to TRBJ2-5, with unresolved D. The specimen was PBMCs. CDR3 nucleotides: TGCAGTGCTAGCTACGGAAGGCAGACCCAGTACTTC. Encoded protein: CSASYGRQTQYF.